The 7 T cell receptor beta chains presented below share a single source sample, sequenced in a study of blood T cell repertoires in COVID-19. Sequenced by immunoSEQ multiplex PCR; TCRdb stores in-frame clones only, minus some. The sample holds about 85,000 clones, roughly 90% seen once. The sequenced material came from peripheral blood. These receptor sequences come from a woman older than 75 with active or convalescent COVID-19.

The chain has TRBV7-8 and TRBJ1-1; D ambiguous. The CDR3 extends over 14 amino acids. CDR1 and CDR2 from the germline V gene are SGHVS and FQNEAQ. The ends were cut back, 1 base at V and 1 base at J, with 7 bases in the middle. For the CDR3, the DNA is TGTGCCAGCAGCTTAGTCCCGGGGAACACTGAAGCTTTCTTT. Encoded protein: CASSLVPGNTEAFF.

CDR3 loop: CASSIRTRQGFFYEQYF. The CDR3 nucleotides are TGTGCCAGCAGCATACGAACCCGACAGGGCTTCTTCTACGAGCAGTACTTC. The chain is built from TRBV27 and TRBJ2-7; 7 bases line up with TRBD1. Germline V gene sequence: CDR1 MNHEY, CDR2 SMNVEV (reference sequence). Trimming removed 6 bases from V and 3 bases from J; junction bases left unmatched: 17. The CDR3 runs 17 residues.

The CDR3 is CASSLPGQGGGYTF. In nucleotides, the CDR3 is TGCGCCAGCAGCTTGCCCGGACAGGGAGGCGGCTACACCTTC. The chain is built from TRBV5-1 and TRBJ1-2; 8 nucleotides agree with TRBD1. The trim removed 1 base at V and 8 bases at J, leaving 7 bases unmatched. From germline, CDR1 is SGHRS and CDR2 YFSETQ. The CDR3 has 14 amino acids.

The genes are TRBV18 and TRBJ1-4; 8 bases agree with TRBD1. CDR3 length equals 14 residues. Germline CDR1 is KGHSH and CDR2 is LQKENI. V was pared by 4 bases and J by 5 bases, with 3 bases of the junction left unmatched. DNA of the CDR3: TGTGCCAGCTCACTCGACAGGGGAAATGAAAAACTGTTTTTT. Translated: CASSLDRGNEKLFF. The variable domain in full, completed from reference TRBV18 and TRBJ1-4, reads NAGVMQNPRHLVRRRGQEARLRCSPMKGHSHVYWYRQLPEEGLKFMVYLQKENIIDESGMPKERFSAEFPKEGPSILRIQQVVRGDSAAYFCASSLDRGNEKLFFGSGTQLSVL.

For the CDR3, the DNA is TGCGCCAGCAGCTTAGGACAGGGGGATTACTATGGCTACACCTTC. Amino acid sequence: CASSLGQGDYYGYTF. This chain links TRBV5-1 with TRBJ1-2, with 10 bases lining up with TRBD1. V gave up 2 bases and J gave up 3 bases; unmatched junction bases: 4. In germline, CDR1 is SGHRS, CDR2 YFSETQ. The CDR3 contains 15 residues.

The chain joins TRBV29-1 to TRBJ1-4, with a possible D match to TRBD1 (5 bases). This CDR3 is 14 amino acids long. The germline V gene encodes CDR1 SQVTM and CDR2 ANQGSEA. Between the trimmed V and J ends, which lost 3 bases and 3 bases, there was a span of 11 bases. The CDR3 coding sequence is TGCAGCGTTGAGCTTCTACAGGCTAATGAAAAACTGTTTTTT. It yields the protein CSVELLQANEKLFF.

The chain uses TRBV28 and TRBJ2-3; 8 bases are shared with TRBD1. Germline CDR1 MDHEN, CDR2 SYDVKM. CDR3 length: 16 amino acids. The J segment lost 0 bases and the V segment lost 6 bases, leaving 8 bases of the junction unmatched. The CDR3 DNA sequence: TGTGCCAGCAGCTACAGGGGGGTTTCTAGCACAGATACGCAGTATTTT. Its translation: CASSYRGVSSTDTQYF.